This is a list of T cell receptor beta chains from one sample in a study of blood T cell repertoires in COVID-19. Only in-frame clones appear in the TCRdb table, and some are missing; sequencing was by immunoSEQ multiplex PCR. In the table there are some 220,000 clones, around 81% of which are singletons. The sample taken for sequencing was peripheral blood. The source is a human donor in a cohort sampled during active COVID-19. The CDR3 runs from the conserved cysteine through the conserved F or W. Fields, in order: J gene, D gene, V gene, clone size, CDR3 DNA, CDR3 protein. D genes are given only for firm matches. Size values are once, few and many counts, or a class for expanded clones, and some rows have none.

>TRBJ2-7|TRBD2|TRBV4-3|-
TGCGCCAGCAGCCAAGGGAGTAGCGGGGGCCACTACGAGCAGTACTTC
CASSQGSSGGHYEQYF
>TRBJ2-7|-|TRBV18|-
TGTGCCAGCTCACCTGGGGGGAGAACCTACGAGCAGTACTTC
CASSPGGRTYEQYF
>TRBJ1-4|-|TRBV6-5|few
TGTGCCAGCAGCAATACAGTCACTAATGAAAAACTGTTTTTT
CASSNTVTNEKLFF
>TRBJ1-6|TRBD1|TRBV9|-
TGTGCCAGCAGCGTTACAGGGGGCGCCGGTAATAATTCACCCCTCCACTTT
CASSVTGGAGNNSPLHF
>TRBJ1-5|-|TRBV30|-
TGTGCCTGGAGTGTACATAGCAATCAGCCCCAGCATTTT
CAWSVHSNQPQHF
>TRBJ2-7|TRBD2|TRBV5-1|-
TGCGCCAGCAGCCATAGCGGGAGCCGCACCTACGAGCAGTACTTC
CASSHSGSRTYEQYF
>TRBJ1-1|TRBD1|TRBV6-5|-
TGTGCCAGCAGAGGACAGGGGGGCACTGAAGCTTTCTTT
CASRGQGGTEAFF
>TRBJ2-7|TRBD2|TRBV29-1|-
TGCAGCGTTGGGGGGGGGACCTACGAGCAGTACTTC
CSVGGGTYEQYF
>TRBJ2-7|TRBD2|TRBV27|few
TGTGCCAGCAGTTTATCTTGGACTAGCGGAGCCGTGCAGTACTTC
CASSLSWTSGAVQYF
>TRBJ2-1|-|TRBV12-3/TRBV12-4|few
TGTGCCAGCAGCTACAGGGTGCATGAGCAGTTCTTC
CASSYRVHEQFF
>TRBJ1-1|-|TRBV28|-
TGTGCCAGCAGTTTGGTAGCCGGGGGGACTGAAGCTTTCTTT
CASSLVAGGTEAFF
>TRBJ1-5|TRBD1|TRBV19|few
TGTGCCACAAAACCGGGACAGGGGTCACAGCCCCAGCATTTT
CATKPGQGSQPQHF
>TRBJ2-1|-|TRBV29-1|-
TGCAGCTCCAACGGACTGTCGACGAATGAGCAGTTCTTC
CSSNGLSTNEQFF
>TRBJ1-5|TRBD1|TRBV5-1|-
TGCGCCAGCAGCCGGACAGGGGGCGGTGGCAATCAGCCCCAGCATTTT
CASSRTGGGGNQPQHF
>TRBJ2-1|-|TRBV2|-
TGTGCCAGCAGTGAAACCCGGGGACTGGGTTACAATGAGCAGTTCTTC
CASSETRGLGYNEQFF
>TRBJ1-6|TRBD1|TRBV5-6|-
TGTGCCAGCAGCCCGGGTATGCGACAGGGGGATAATTCACCCCTCCACTTT
CASSPGMRQGDNSPLHF
>TRBJ2-3|TRBD2|TRBV29-1|-
TGCAGCGTTGAAGACGGACTAGCCCCAGATACGCAGTATTTT
CSVEDGLAPDTQYF
>TRBJ2-7|TRBD2|TRBV19|once
TGTGCCAGTAGTATCATTTGGGGGGAGGGACGCTCCTACGAGCAGTACTTC
CASSIIWGEGRSYEQYF
>TRBJ2-5|-|TRBV6-2/TRBV6-3|-
TGTGCCAGCAGTTATTGGAGGCAAGAGACCCAGTACTTC
CASSYWRQETQYF
>TRBJ1-1|-|TRBV9|-
TGTGCCAGCACCCCAGCGTCAGGGACTGAAGCTTTCTTT
CASTPASGTEAFF
>TRBJ1-5|-|TRBV19|once
TGTGCCAGTAGTGGGACATCTTTTCCCCAGCATTTT
CASSGTSFPQHF
>TRBJ2-5|TRBD2|TRBV4-2|-
TGTGCCAGCAGCCAAGGTCAGACTAGCGGGAGCCGCAAGACCCAGTACTTC
CASSQGQTSGSRKTQYF
>TRBJ1-2|-|TRBV3-1/TRBV3-2|-
TGTGCCAGCAGCCCACACCGTCCAGGGGACGGCTACACCTTC
CASSPHRPGDGYTF
>TRBJ2-7|-|TRBV4-3|-
TGCGCCAGCAGCCAAGATAGGGGTTTGGGATACGAGCAGTACTTC
CASSQDRGLGYEQYF
>TRBJ1-5|TRBD1|TRBV27|-
TGTGCCAGCGGACAGGGGGCGGATCAGCCCCAGCATTTT
CASGQGADQPQHF
>TRBJ1-5|-|TRBV19|-
TGTGCCAGTAGTTCCGGGTCATTTCTCGATCAGCCCCAGCATTTT
CASSSGSFLDQPQHF
>TRBJ2-1|TRBD2|TRBV5-1|-
TGCGCCAGCAGCTTACGACTAGCCTCCTACAATGAGCAGTTCTTC
CASSLRLASYNEQFF
>TRBJ2-5|-|TRBV4-1|-
TGCGCCAGCAGCCAAGTCAGGGAAGAGACCCAGTACTTC
CASSQVREETQYF
>TRBJ1-1|TRBD1|TRBV28|-
TGTGCCAGCAGCAACTCAGGGGGAAGGAACACTGAAGCTTTCTTT
CASSNSGGRNTEAFF
>TRBJ2-3|TRBD2|TRBV27|-
TGTGCCAGCAGTTTAATGGGTCTAGCGGGGGGGCCGGATACGCAGTATTTT
CASSLMGLAGGPDTQYF
>TRBJ2-7|-|TRBV11-1|-
TGTGCCAGCAGTCCAAACAGCTACGAGCAGTACTTC
CASSPNSYEQYF
>TRBJ2-3|-|TRBV4-3|-
TGCGCCAGCAGCCCCCCGGGGGGCGGCGGTCGTACGCAGTATTTT
CASSPPGGGGRTQYF
>TRBJ2-7|-|TRBV7-9|few
TGTGCCAGCAGCATCGAGCGGGACGAGCAGTACTTC
CASSIERDEQYF
>TRBJ2-4|TRBD1|TRBV28|-
TGTGCCAGCAGTTTACCGACAGGGGTCGCCATTCAGTACTTC
CASSLPTGVAIQYF
>TRBJ1-2|-|TRBV11-2|-
TGTGCCAGCAGCTTAGATACAGGGAATGGCTACACCTTC
CASSLDTGNGYTF
>TRBJ1-3|-|TRBV5-4|many
TGTGCCAGCAGCACCCGACAACCTGGAAACACCATATATTTT
CASSTRQPGNTIYF
>TRBJ1-2|TRBD1|TRBV7-9|-
TGTGCCAGCAGCTTACCTACCGGTGACAGGGGTGACTATGGCTACACCTTC
CASSLPTGDRGDYGYTF
>TRBJ2-1|TRBD2|TRBV19|-
TGTGCCAGTAGTATACTGACTAGCGGGGACAATGAGCAGTTCTTC
CASSILTSGDNEQFF
>TRBJ2-4|-|TRBV3-1/TRBV3-2|-
TGTGCCAGCAGCCAATCCCTGACAGAAAACATTCAGTACTTC
CASSQSLTENIQYF
>TRBJ1-3|TRBD1|TRBV7-2|few
TGTGCCAGCAGCTTAGCGACAGGGAACACCATATATTTT
CASSLATGNTIYF
>TRBJ2-3|TRBD1|TRBV6-5|-
TGTGCCAGCAGCGGGACAGGCTTGAGCACAGATACGCAGTATTTT
CASSGTGLSTDTQYF